The rows below give T cell receptor beta chains drawn from one sample of a study of cytomegalovirus exposure and HLA in healthy donors. Libraries were prepared by immunoSEQ multiplex PCR; TCRdb keeps only in-frame clonotypes and omits some of them. The sample lists approximately 150,000 clones; 87% were seen once. The sample comprised PBMCs. The receptors derive from a man aged 18 to 29 in good health and CMV-seropositive. Each CDR3 is given with its conserved first and last residue. The D gene is left open where the match is weak. Size is omitted from some rows. Given values are once, few, many or a class for expanded clones.

V gene	clone size	J gene	D gene	CDR3 length	CDR3 protein	CDR3 DNA
TRBV4-1	-	TRBJ1-6	TRBD1	16	CASSQDRTGLNSPLHF	TGCGCCAGCAGCCAAGATCGGACAGGGCTTAATTCACCCCTCCACTTT
TRBV6-4	-	TRBJ2-2	-	15	CASRLELRGTGELFF	TGTGCCAGCAGGCTCGAGCTACGCGGCACCGGGGAGCTGTTTTTT
TRBV15	-	TRBJ2-6	-	20	CATSREVPGRALSGANVLTF	TGTGCCACCAGTAGAGAGGTTCCAGGCAGGGCCCTCTCTGGGGCCAACGTCCTGACTTTC
TRBV4-1	-	TRBJ2-7	TRBD2	17	CASSPLGLAGGPVEQYF	TGCGCCAGCAGCCCCTTGGGGCTAGCGGGGGGGCCGGTCGAGCAGTACTTC
TRBV21-1	-	TRBJ2-7	-	15	CASSKVGTGAYEQYF	-
TRBV14	-	TRBJ1-3	-	18	CASSQRTAPHPSGNTIYF	TGTGCCAGCAGCCAAAGGACAGCCCCACATCCCTCTGGAAACACCATATATTTT
TRBV9	once	TRBJ2-1	-	15	CASSVDQGSYNEQFF	TGTGCCAGCAGCGTAGACCAGGGGTCCTACAATGAGCAGTTCTTC
TRBV5-1	-	TRBJ1-3	-	14	CASSLDFSGNTIYF	TGCGCCAGCAGCTTGGACTTCTCTGGAAACACCATATATTTT
TRBV19	-	TRBJ1-2	-	13	CASREGGGSGYTF	TGTGCCAGTAGGGAAGGTGGGGGCTCTGGCTACACCTTC
TRBV25-1	-	TRBJ2-3	TRBD1	16	CASSETGDPKGDTQYF	TGTGCCAGCAGTGAGACAGGGGATCCAAAAGGAGATACGCAGTATTTT
TRBV5-6	-	TRBJ2-7	TRBD1	15	CASSWAGTGTYEQYF	TGTGCCAGCAGCTGGGCCGGGACAGGGACTTACGAGCAGTACTTC
TRBV2	-	TRBJ1-1	TRBD1	15	CASSEFRGMNTEAFF	TGTGCCAGCAGCGAATTCAGGGGGATGAACACTGAAGCTTTCTTT
TRBV6-1	-	TRBJ2-2	TRBD1	14	CATQGALNTGELFF	TGTGCCACTCAGGGGGCGCTTAACACCGGGGAGCTGTTTTTT
TRBV20-1	-	TRBJ1-1	-	11	CSASKNTEAFF	TGCAGTGCTAGTAAGAACACTGAAGCTTTCTTT
TRBV5-4	-	TRBJ2-2	TRBD2	16	CASSLAGGADTGELFF	TGTGCCAGCAGCTTGGCCGGGGGGGCTGACACCGGGGAGCTGTTTTTT
TRBV5-8	-	TRBJ1-5	-	15	CASSQLQGPGQPQHF	TGTGCCAGCAGTCAACTACAGGGTCCCGGTCAGCCCCAGCATTTT
TRBV7-9	-	TRBJ2-1	-	15	CASSSSAPSYNEQFF	TGTGCCAGCAGCTCTAGCGCCCCATCCTACAATGAGCAGTTCTTC
TRBV5-1	-	TRBJ2-2	-	17	CASSLGRVALNTGELFF	TGCGCCAGCAGCTTGGGCCGGGTAGCTTTAAACACCGGGGAGCTGTTTTTT
TRBV15	-	TRBJ2-5	TRBD2	21	CATSSPGEQEASGRAWETQYF	TGTGCCACCAGCTCCCCGGGGGAGCAGGAGGCTAGCGGGAGGGCATGGGAGACCCAGTACTTC
TRBV5-1	-	TRBJ1-6	TRBD1	16	CASSLNPGQPYSPLHF	TGCGCCAGCAGCCTGAATCCGGGACAGCCTTATTCACCCCTCCACTTT
TRBV25-1	-	TRBJ2-6	-	15	CASSESGAGANVLTF	TGTGCCAGCAGTGAGTCTGGGGCCGGGGCCAACGTCCTGACTTTC
TRBV6-1	-	TRBJ2-1	TRBD1	15	CASSVPGQGRNEQFF	TGTGCCAGCAGTGTTCCGGGACAGGGTCGCAATGAGCAGTTCTTC
TRBV6-6	-	TRBJ2-2	-	12	CACTGQGGELFF	TGTGCCTGCACAGGCCAGGGCGGGGAGCTGTTTTTT
TRBV6-5	-	TRBJ2-3	TRBD2	14	CASSYLAATDTQYF	TGTGCCAGCAGTTACCTAGCGGCCACAGATACGCAGTATTTT
TRBV19	-	TRBJ2-1	-	19	CASSIDLLTDSLLYNEQFF	TGTGCCAGTAGTATAGATCTCCTTACAGATTCCCTCCTCTACAATGAGCAGTTCTTC
TRBV11-2	-	TRBJ1-1	TRBD1	16	CASSLGGTGVNTEAFF	TGTGCCAGCAGCTTAGGTGGGACAGGGGTGAACACTGAAGCTTTCTTT
TRBV6-1	-	TRBJ1-5	-	13	CASRSSTDQPQHF	TGTGCCAGCCGGTCGAGCACCGATCAGCCCCAGCATTTT
TRBV30	few	TRBJ2-2	-	15	CAWKQAGPNTGELFF	TGTGCCTGGAAGCAGGCAGGGCCGAACACCGGGGAGCTGTTTTTT
TRBV19	-	TRBJ2-7	TRBD2	15	CASSIKASGTYEQYF	TGTGCCAGTAGTATCAAGGCTAGCGGGACCTACGAGCAGTACTTC
TRBV19	-	TRBJ1-2	TRBD1	15	CASKRQGALGYGYTF	TGTGCCAGTAAGAGACAGGGGGCATTGGGCTATGGCTACACCTTC
TRBV6-1	-	TRBJ2-7	TRBD1	14	CASLDRGNTYEQYF	TGTGCCAGTCTGGACAGGGGGAACACCTACGAGCAGTACTTC
TRBV18	once	TRBJ2-3	TRBD2	14	CASSMTSGTDTQYF	TGTGCCAGCTCGATGACTAGCGGCACAGATACGCAGTATTTT
TRBV7-9	-	TRBJ1-1	-	11	CASSFAFEAFF	TGTGCCAGCAGCTTTGCGTTTGAAGCTTTCTTT
TRBV28	-	TRBJ2-7	TRBD1	15	CASRPGTDSSYEQYF	TGTGCCAGCAGGCCCGGGACAGACAGCTCCTACGAGCAGTACTTC
TRBV27	-	TRBJ1-6	-	15	CASSFATGSNSPLHF	TGTGCCAGCAGTTTCGCGACAGGTTCGAATTCACCCCTCCACTTT
TRBV21-1	once	TRBJ1-5	-	15	CASSHGGQRNQPQHF	TGTGCCAGCAGCCACGGGGGGCAGAGGAATCAGCCCCAGCATTTT
TRBV19	-	TRBJ1-2	TRBD1	13	CASTTGNRYGYTF	TGTGCCAGTACGACAGGGAATCGCTATGGCTACACCTTC
TRBV6-5	-	TRBJ2-5	TRBD2	16	CASSYPAGEGKETQYF	TGTGCCAGCAGTTACCCGGCCGGGGAGGGTAAAGAGACCCAGTACTTC
TRBV4-1	-	TRBJ2-2	TRBD2	16	CASSWTSGSTAGELFF	TGCGCCAGCAGCTGGACTAGCGGGAGTACTGCCGGGGAGCTGTTTTTT
TRBV11-2	-	TRBJ2-7	TRBD1	13	CASSRDRGREQYF	TGTGCCAGCAGCCGGGACAGGGGGCGCGAGCAGTACTTC
TRBV5-1	-	TRBJ1-5	-	14	CASSPSTGNQPQHF	TGCGCCAGCAGCCCCTCGACAGGCAATCAGCCCCAGCATTTT
TRBV5-1	-	TRBJ2-1	-	12	CASSLANNEQFF	TGCGCCAGCAGCTTGGCCAACAATGAGCAGTTCTTC
TRBV18	-	TRBJ1-5	-	15	CASSPHNRGNQPQHF	TGTGCCAGCTCACCCCACAACAGGGGCAATCAGCCCCAGCATTTT
TRBV7-3	few	TRBJ2-7	TRBD2	13	CASSYGGDYEQYF	TGTGCCAGCAGCTACGGGGGGGACTACGAGCAGTACTTC
TRBV5-1	-	TRBJ1-4	TRBD1	16	CASREVPGQANEKLFF	TGCGCCAGCAGGGAGGTTCCGGGACAGGCTAATGAAAAACTGTTTTTT
TRBV30	-	TRBJ1-3	-	15	CAWSYGRTAGNTIYF	TGTGCCTGGAGTTACGGGAGGACAGCTGGAAACACCATATATTTT